This T cell receptor (beta chain) was observed in a study of blood T cell repertoires in COVID-19. Study at large: Collection of acute and convalescent COVID-19 samples took place in the United States, Italy and Spain.

Germline V gene data show CDR1 as SGHTA and CDR2 as FQGTGA. The length of the CDR3 is 15 residues. V trimming: 5 bases; J trimming: 6 bases; junction bases outside the gene matches: 9. Source study methods: Nucleated cell counts were estimated from reference gene primer amplification. Assay used: immunoSEQ multiplex PCR; TCRdb lists only in-frame clones, some missing. V, J and clone size are taken as reported in that table, and D and trimming were inferred from the DNA itself. The sample holds hundreds of thousands of clones, about 90% seen once. The sample taken for sequencing was PBMCs or T cells enriched from blood (not recorded which). The chain carries TRBV7-3 and TRBJ2-1; 8 nucleotides agree with TRBD1. The TCR was taken from a woman aged 18-35 years with acute COVID-19. CDR3: CASSPDRGYGNEQFF. The DNA of the CDR3 is TGTGCCAGCAGCCCCGACAGGGGCTACGGCAATGAGCAGTTCTTC.